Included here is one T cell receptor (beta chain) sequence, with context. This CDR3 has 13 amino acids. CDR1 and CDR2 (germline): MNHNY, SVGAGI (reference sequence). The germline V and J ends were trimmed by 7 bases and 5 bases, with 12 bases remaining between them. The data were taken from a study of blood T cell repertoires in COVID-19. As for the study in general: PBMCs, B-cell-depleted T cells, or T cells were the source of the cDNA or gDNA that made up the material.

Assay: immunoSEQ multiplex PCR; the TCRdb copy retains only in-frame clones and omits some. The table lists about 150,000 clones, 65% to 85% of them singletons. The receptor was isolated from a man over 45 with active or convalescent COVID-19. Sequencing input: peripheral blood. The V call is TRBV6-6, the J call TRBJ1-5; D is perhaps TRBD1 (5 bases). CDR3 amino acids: CASKTEPHQPQHF. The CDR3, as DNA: TGTGCCAGCAAGACAGAGCCTCATCAGCCCCAGCATTTT.